Listed here are 26 T cell receptor beta chains from one sample, sequenced in a study of blood T cell repertoires in COVID-19. Method: immunoSEQ multiplex PCR; TCRdb's copy keeps in-frame clones and lacks some. The sample consists of some 45,000 clones, about four fifths of them appearing once. Sequencing was performed on peripheral blood. These receptors were collected from a man aged 55 to 70 with acute or convalescent COVID-19.

V and J are TRBV10-1 and TRBJ2-1; the D gene is possibly TRBD2 (5 bases). Per the germline V gene, CDR1 is WNHNN and CDR2 is SYGVQD (reference sequence). CDR3 size: 14 residues. Trimming removed 4 bases from V and 3 bases from J, with 10 bases in between. This CDR3 reads CASSARGYYNEQFF. The DNA for the CDR3 is TGCGCCAGCAGTGCTCGGGGTTACTACAATGAGCAGTTCTTC.

This rearrangement joins TRBV29-1 to TRBJ2-7, with 7 bases aligning to TRBD1. V lost 1 base and J lost 4; bases outside the gene matches: 10. The CDR3 is 15 amino acids. Germline lookup yields CDR1 SQVTM and CDR2 ANQGSEA. This CDR3 reads CSVEVLLTGMYEQYF. The CDR3 DNA reads as TGCAGCGTTGAAGTGCTATTGACAGGGATGTACGAGCAGTACTTC.

The chain links TRBV10-3 to TRBJ1-1; D not certain. Germline-derived CDR1 and CDR2 are ENHRY and SYGVKD. The CDR3 consists of 13 residues. Trimming left V 6 bases short and J 0 bases short, with 8 bases between. For the CDR3, the DNA is TGTGCCATCAGGGGCAGCATGAACACTGAAGCTTTCTTT. Protein: CAIRGSMNTEAFF.

V usage is TRBV6-5 and J usage is TRBJ1-5; possibly TRBD1 for D (5 bases). Between the trimmed V and J ends, which lost 6 bases and 8 bases, there was a span of 14 bases. The germline V gene has CDR1 MNHEY and CDR2 SVGAGI. The CDR3 runs 13 residues. The CDR3 region is CASSPTDFKPQHF. In nucleotides, the CDR3 is TGTGCCAGCAGCCCGACAGATTTCAAGCCCCAGCATTTT.

This clone was observed at least ten times. J is TRBJ1-1 and V is TRBV24-1, with a tentative D call TRBD1 (5 bases). The CDR3 length is 13 residues. Deletions cut 0 bases from V and 7 bases from J, with 8 bases between. The germline gives CDR1 KGHDR, CDR2 SFDVKD. CDR3 sequence: CATSDLGAHEAFF. The DNA of the CDR3 is TGTGCCACCAGTGATTTGGGGGCGCATGAAGCTTTCTTT.

This clone has only a few counts. J is TRBJ2-2 and V is TRBV9; D not resolved. Germline V gene data show CDR1 as SGDLS and CDR2 as YYNGEE. The CDR3 has 13 amino acids. The germline V and J ends were trimmed by 0 bases and 9 bases, with 9 bases remaining between them. CDR3 nucleotides: TGTGCCAGCAGCGTAGGAATAGTCAGGGAGCTGTTTTTT. Amino acid sequence: CASSVGIVRELFF.

The chain carries TRBV30 and TRBJ1-6; D is unclear. The CDR3 covers 14 residues. The V end lost 0 bases, the J end lost 7 bases, and 10 bases lay between the germline ends. Looked up from germline, CDR1 is GTSNPN and CDR2 is SVGIG (reference sequence). CDR3 region: CAWSVDTGNSPLHF. CDR3 bases: TGTGCCTGGAGTGTAGATACGGGGAATTCACCCCTCCACTTT.

The rearrangement links TRBV5-8 to TRBJ2-2, with 7 bases identical to TRBD1. V shed 0 bases, J shed 4 bases, and the junction held 6 bases outside the gene matches. The CDR3 contains 16 residues. CDR1 and CDR2 (germline): SGHTS, YDEGEE. The CDR3 here is CASSLGTGFPTGELFF. The CDR3, as DNA: TGTGCCAGCAGCTTGGGGACAGGATTCCCCACCGGGGAGCTGTTTTTT.

With regard to this clone: Other nucleotide sequences in the sample specify the same CDR3. This chain uses TRBV12-3 or TRBV12-4 with TRBJ1-1; D might be TRBD1 (5 bases). Trimming pared 1 base from V and 4 bases from J, leaving 7 bases between. The CDR3 totals 13 residues. CDR3 amino acids: CASSLGGGTEAFF. CDR3 in DNA: TGTGCCAGCAGTTTAGGGGGGGGCACTGAAGCTTTCTTT.

V gene TRBV4-1 combines with J gene TRBJ1-4; D not resolved. The CDR3 is 15 amino acids. Germline V gives CDR1 MGHRA, CDR2 YSYEKL. Between the trimmed V and J ends, which lost 1 base and 1 base, there was a span of 7 bases. CDR3 DNA: TGCGCCAGCAGCCAAGTCCCCCTAACTAATGAAAAACTGTTTTTT. This codes for CASSQVPLTNEKLFF.

This clone was picked up a small number of times. This chain uses TRBV7-3 with TRBJ1-6, with TRBD1 as a possible D gene (5 bases). Trimming left V 6 bases short and J 10 bases short, with 16 bases between. The CDR3 runs to 14 residues. Per germline, CDR1 SGHTA and CDR2 FQGTGA. In DNA form, the CDR3 reads TGTGCCAGCAGATCCGGGCCGCGGGGCTCACCCCTCCACTTT. Its protein product is CASRSGPRGSPLHF.

The gene calls are TRBV6-5 and TRBJ2-2; 9 bases are shared with TRBD1. V lost 6 bases to trimming and J lost 6 bases; unmatched junction nucleotides: 8. Germline CDR1 is MNHEY and CDR2 is SVGAGI. CDR3 length equals 15 residues. The CDR3 is CASRDGQGRSGELFF. DNA of the CDR3: TGTGCCAGCAGGGACGGACAGGGGAGGTCCGGGGAGCTGTTTTTT.

The chain joins TRBV11-3 to TRBJ2-1; TRBD2 matches 15 bases. The ends lost 3 bases at V and 4 bases at J; junction bases unmatched: 1. Germline V CDR1 and CDR2: SGHNT, YENEEA. The CDR3 is made up of 16 amino acids. The CDR3 bases are TGTGCCAGCAGCTTGGGACTAGCGGGGGGATACAATGAGCAGTTCTTC. Its translation is CASSLGLAGGYNEQFF.

The gene calls are TRBV9 and TRBJ1-1; D is unresolved. The CDR3 runs 15 residues. Per germline, CDR1 SGDLS and CDR2 YYNGEE. The V gene lost 4 bases and the J gene lost 1 base, with 14 bases spanning the gap. The CDR3 DNA reads TGTGCCAGCAGCCCCCCGGGAGAGCGGAACACTGAAGCTTTCTTT. It translates to CASSPPGERNTEAFF.

The chain employs TRBV19 and TRBJ1-5; 12 bases align to TRBD1. Germline V gene data show CDR1 as LNHDA and CDR2 as SQIVND (reference sequence). The CDR3 is 15 amino acids. V shed 6 bases, J shed 4 bases, and the junction held 4 bases outside the gene matches. CDR3 amino acids: CASSGTGGINQPQHF. CDR3 DNA sequence: TGTGCCAGTAGCGGGACAGGGGGCATTAATCAGCCCCAGCATTTT.

CDR3 residues: CASSPGGGPREQYF. The CDR3 DNA sequence: TGTGCCAGCAGCCCGGGAGGAGGGCCGAGAGAGCAGTACTTC. The V call is TRBV27, the J call TRBJ2-7; 7 bases align to TRBD2. CDR1 and CDR2 from the germline V gene are MNHEY and SMNVEV (reference sequence). The trim removed 6 bases at V and 7 bases at J, leaving 12 bases unmatched. The CDR3 runs to 14 residues.

The chain employs TRBV15 and TRBJ2-7, with TRBD1 matching over 7 bases. CDR3 length: 13 amino acids. J was trimmed by 3 bases and V by 4 bases; bases with no gene match: 3. Germline loops: CDR1 LNHNV, CDR2 YYDKDF (reference sequence). The CDR3 DNA reads as TGTGCCACCAGCAAGTACAGGGGCTACGAGCAGTACTTC. Its protein is CATSKYRGYEQYF.

V usage is TRBV6-5 and J usage is TRBJ2-7, with no clear D. The CDR3 is made up of 13 amino acids. V lost 7 bases and J 5 bases, leaving 15 bases between the germline ends. The V gene's germline CDR1 is MNHEY and CDR2 SVGAGI. The CDR3, as DNA: TGTGCCAGCACCGATGGTACGGTGGACGAGCAGTACTTC. Its protein is CASTDGTVDEQYF.

This chain links TRBV4-3 with TRBJ2-2, with D possibly TRBD2 on 6 matching bases. Trimming stripped 0 bases from V and 4 bases from J, with 12 bases between. The CDR3 has 16 amino acids. From germline, CDR1 is LGHNA and CDR2 YSLEER. The CDR3 region is CASSQDWRGGTGELFF. CDR3 in DNA: TGCGCCAGCAGCCAAGATTGGCGGGGTGGCACCGGGGAGCTGTTTTTT.

This chain links TRBV30 with TRBJ1-5, with D possibly being TRBD1 (5 bases). This CDR3 has 13 amino acids. Trimming pared 0 bases from V and 3 bases from J, leaving 6 bases between. Germline CDR1 and CDR2: GTSNPN and SVGIG (reference sequence). CDR3 in amino acids: CAWSVQDNQPQHF. CDR3 nucleotide sequence: TGTGCCTGGAGTGTACAGGACAATCAGCCCCAGCATTTT.

The V gene is TRBV19, the J gene TRBJ2-1; weak D call: TRBD1 (5 bases). Germline CDR1 reads LNHDA; CDR2 reads SQIVND (reference sequence). Trimming shortened V by 9 bases and J by 0 bases, and 9 bases separated the two germline ends. This CDR3 is 13 amino acids long. CDR3 region: CASLDSSYNEQFF. The DNA for the CDR3 is TGTGCCAGCCTCGACAGCTCCTACAATGAGCAGTTCTTC.

This clone appeared a single time. The rearrangement uses TRBV7-2 and TRBJ1-2, with D hard to call. Germline lookup yields CDR1 SGHTA and CDR2 FQGNSA. The V end was cut by 5 bases, the J end by 1 base, with 14 bases between. The CDR3 runs 15 residues. The CDR3, as DNA: TGTGCCAGCAGCCAGCGGCTAAAACTTAACTATGGCTACACCTTC. Translation: CASSQRLKLNYGYTF. Drawing the rest from reference TRBV7-2 and TRBJ1-2, the complete variable domain is GAGVSQSPSNKVTEKGKDVELRCDPISGHTALYWYRQSLGQGLEFLIYFQGNSAPDKSGLPSDRFSAERTGGSVSTLTIQRTQQEDSAVYLCASSQRLKLNYGYTFGSGTRLTVV.

The rearrangement uses TRBV3-1 (or the pseudogene TRBV3-2) and TRBJ1-1; D is perhaps TRBD1 (5 bases). The length of the CDR3 is 15 residues. V was pared by 2 bases and J by 1 base, with 11 bases between. The V gene's germline CDR1 is LGHDT and CDR2 YNNKEL (reference sequence). This CDR3 reads CASSQRAGQNTEAFF. The CDR3 DNA is TGTGCCAGCAGCCAAAGGGCAGGACAGAACACTGAAGCTTTCTTT.

This clone was recorded a few times. The rearrangement joins TRBV6-5 to TRBJ1-2, with D uncertain. V was clipped by 10 bases and J by 7 bases, with 16 bases between them. Germline V gene sequence: CDR1 MNHEY, CDR2 SVGAGI. This CDR3 comprises 12 residues. The CDR3 nucleotides read TGTGCCACCGTAGACGAGGAGAGTGGCTACACCTTC. This codes for CATVDEESGYTF.

A few counts support this clone. This rearrangement joins TRBV29-1 to TRBJ2-1; no firm D call. V shed 7 bases and J shed 7 bases, with 8 bases lying between them. Germline assignment: CDR1 SQVTM and CDR2 ANQGSEA. The CDR3 sequence is 10 residues long. CDR3 amino acids: CSAAWNEQFF. CDR3 sequence (DNA): TGCAGCGCCGCGTGGAATGAGCAGTTCTTC.

The V gene is TRBV29-1, the J gene TRBJ2-3, with 8 bases aligning to TRBD1. With V trimmed by 5 bases and J by 2 bases, 3 bases remained unmatched. The CDR3 length is 13 residues. Germline V gives CDR1 SQVTM, CDR2 ANQGSEA. As DNA, the CDR3 is TGCAGCGTTCCGGACAGGGACACAGATACGCAGTATTTT. Encoded protein: CSVPDRDTDTQYF.